The present entry profiles one TCR beta chain with its context. CDR1 is MNHEY, CDR2 SVGAGI, per germline. Germline trimming cut 7 bases from V and 2 bases from J; bases unmatched to any gene: 6. The CDR3 extends over 15 amino acids. The data stem from a study of blood T cell repertoires in COVID-19. The method was immunoSEQ multiplex PCR; TCRdb's version includes in-frame clones alone and lacks a portion of them. The sample records over 300,000 clones, 89% being singletons. Sequencing input: peripheral blood. The chain couples TRBV6-5 to TRBJ2-1; TRBD1 matches at 9 bases. The TCR originated in a man aged 40-49 years with acute or convalescent COVID-19. CDR3 in amino acids: CASTNRGRTYNEQFF. The CDR3 nucleotides read TGTGCCAGCACCAACAGGGGGCGAACCTACAATGAGCAGTTCTTC.